This passage covers 4 T cell receptor beta chains from one sample sequenced in a study of blood T cell repertoires in COVID-19. This table comes from immunoSEQ multiplex PCR, and its TCRdb copy is limited to in-frame clones, with some not included. The repertoire has 100,000 or so clones, roughly 92% of them found once; the top ten carry around 5.7%. The sequenced sample was peripheral blood. The receptors stem from a man aged 65 to 85 with acute or convalescent COVID-19.

This chain connects TRBV5-1 to TRBJ1-1; D perhaps matches TRBD1 (5 bases). CDR3 length: 14 amino acids. From germline, CDR1 is SGHRS and CDR2 YFSETQ. Trimming left V 2 bases short and J 3 bases short, with 11 bases between. The CDR3 here is CASSLPTVDTEAFF. As DNA, the CDR3 is TGCGCCAGCAGCTTACCGACAGTAGACACTGAAGCTTTCTTT.

The gene calls are TRBV5-1 and TRBJ1-5; perhaps TRBD1 as D (6 bases). Germline lookup yields CDR1 SGHRS and CDR2 YFSETQ. V was trimmed by 4 bases and J by 4 bases, leaving 12 bases between them. The CDR3 is 14 amino acids. CDR3 nucleotides: TGCGCCAGCAGCCCGGGGGGCGGTAATCAGCCCCAGCATTTT. Amino acids: CASSPGGGNQPQHF.

The chain recombines TRBV7-3 with TRBJ1-1; 7 nucleotides line up with TRBD1. With 6 bases clipped from V and 3 bases from J, the junction kept 4 bases outside the gene matches. CDR1 and CDR2 from the germline V gene are SGHTA and FQGTGA. CDR3 size: 13 residues. The CDR3 DNA is TGTGCCAGCAGTTTTGGACAGGACACTGAAGCTTTCTTT. Amino acids: CASSFGQDTEAFF.

The chain couples TRBV2 to TRBJ2-3, with D possibly matching TRBD2 (5 bases). Germline-derived CDR1 and CDR2 are SNHLY and FYNNEI. Trimming stripped 7 bases from V and 6 bases from J, with 8 bases between. The CDR3 is made up of 11 amino acids. The chain's CDR3 is CASTGWDTQYF. The CDR3 DNA sequence: TGTGCCAGCACGGGGTGGGATACGCAGTATTTT.